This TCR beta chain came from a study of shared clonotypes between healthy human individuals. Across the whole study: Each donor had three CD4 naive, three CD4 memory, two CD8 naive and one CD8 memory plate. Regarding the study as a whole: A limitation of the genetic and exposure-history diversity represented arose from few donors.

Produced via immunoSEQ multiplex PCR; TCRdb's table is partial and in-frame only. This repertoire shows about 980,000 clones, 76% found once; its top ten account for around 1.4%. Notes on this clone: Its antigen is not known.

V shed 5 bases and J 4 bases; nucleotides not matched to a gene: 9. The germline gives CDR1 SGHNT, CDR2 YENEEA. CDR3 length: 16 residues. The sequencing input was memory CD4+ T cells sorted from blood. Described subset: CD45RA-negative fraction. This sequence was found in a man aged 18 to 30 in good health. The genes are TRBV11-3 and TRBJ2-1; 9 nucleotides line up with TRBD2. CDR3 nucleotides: TGTGCCAGCAGCCCAAGGGGCGGGAGGGGTTACAATGAGCAGTTCTTC. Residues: CASSPRGGRGYNEQFF.